This is a list of T cell receptor beta chains from one sample in a study of blood T cell repertoires in COVID-19. The assay was immunoSEQ multiplex PCR, and TCRdb's table has in-frame clones only and misses some. The profile shows around 180,000 clones, roughly 70% of them singletons. Material: peripheral blood. Receptors originate from a woman of 80 years or more with acute or convalescent COVID-19. Both conserved end residues are part of each CDR3. The D gene is left open where the match is weak. The size of a clone is reported for some rows only, either as once, few or many, or as a class for expanded clones.

TRBJ2-7,TRBD2,once,TRBV5-1,CATSTSGTYEQYF,TGCGCCACCTCGACTAGCGGGACTTACGAGCAGTACTTC
TRBJ2-1,TRBD2,.,TRBV7-9,CASTPPGLAGVTEQFF,TGTGCCAGCACCCCGCCTGGCCTAGCGGGCGTCACTGAGCAGTTCTTC
TRBJ2-5,TRBD2,.,TRBV20-1,CSASSGLAGMGETQYF,TGCAGTGCTAGTTCGGGGTTAGCGGGAATGGGGGAGACCCAGTACTTC
TRBJ2-5,TRBD1,once,TRBV18,CASSPPGQGAETQYF,TGTGCCAGCTCACCACCAGGACAGGGGGCCGAGACCCAGTACTTC
TRBJ1-5,.,.,TRBV27,CASSFQTGPIMSQHF,TGTGCCAGCAGCTTCCAGACAGGCCCGATCATGTCCCAGCATTTT
TRBJ2-7,TRBD1,.,TRBV6-5,CASSYLRTTGSHEQYF,TGTGCCAGCAGTTACTTACGTACGACAGGGTCCCACGAGCAGTACTTC
TRBJ2-7,.,.,TRBV28,CASSYPPTAAFSYEQYF,TGTGCCAGCAGTTACCCTCCGACGGCGGCGTTTAGCTACGAGCAGTACTTC
TRBJ2-3,.,few,TRBV7-2,CASSLVLAADTQYF,TGTGCCAGCAGCTTAGTTCTAGCAGCAGATACGCAGTATTTT
TRBJ1-3,.,many,TRBV27,CASRGRSSGNTIYF,TGTGCCAGCAGGGGCCGAAGCTCTGGAAACACCATATATTTT
TRBJ2-3,TRBD1,.,TRBV19,CASSTGTGVTDTQYF,TGTGCCAGTTCCACCGGGACAGGGGTCACAGATACGCAGTATTTT
TRBJ2-1,TRBD2,.,TRBV28,CASSLYGLAGGLHEQFF,TGTGCCAGCAGTTTGTATGGACTAGCGGGAGGGCTCCATGAGCAGTTCTTC
TRBJ1-1,.,few,TRBV19,CASSIGQFMNTEAFF,TGTGCCAGTAGTATAGGGCAGTTCATGAACACTGAAGCTTTCTTT
TRBJ2-6,.,.,TRBV29-1,CSVAMSGANVLTF,TGCAGCGTTGCTATGTCTGGGGCCAACGTCCTGACTTTC
TRBJ1-2,.,.,TRBV28,CASSSTAGIGYTF,TGTGCCAGCAGTTCTACCGCGGGGATCGGCTACACCTTC
TRBJ1-6,TRBD1,.,TRBV30,CAWSQTGGGSPLHF,TGTGCCTGGAGTCAAACAGGGGGTGGTTCACCCCTCCACTTT
TRBJ2-5,TRBD1,.,TRBV11-3,CASSLGRGRVETQYF,TGTGCCAGCAGCTTAGGCAGGGGGCGCGTAGAGACCCAGTACTTC
TRBJ1-2,TRBD1,.,TRBV19,CASTGGNNYGYTF,TGTGCCAGTACAGGGGGCAATAACTATGGCTACACCTTC
TRBJ1-2,.,.,TRBV28,CASSSDYGYTF,TGTGCCAGCAGTTCCGACTATGGCTACACCTTC
TRBJ2-2,TRBD2,.,TRBV5-1,CASSSRAGGPPTNTGELFF,TGCGCCAGCAGCTCCAGAGCGGGAGGGCCCCCCACTAACACCGGGGAGCTGTTTTTT
TRBJ1-2,TRBD1,many,TRBV9,CASSKDRALYGYTF,TGTGCCAGCAGCAAGGACAGGGCCCTCTATGGCTACACCTTC
TRBJ2-2,TRBD2,few,TRBV10-2,CASSQDSGRAVLHTGELFF,TGCGCCAGCAGTCAGGATAGCGGGAGGGCCGTTCTGCACACCGGGGAGCTGTTTTTT
TRBJ2-3,TRBD2,.,TRBV6-5,CASSHVSGSTDTQYF,TGTGCCAGCAGCCACGTTAGCGGGAGCACAGATACGCAGTATTTT
TRBJ1-4,TRBD1,.,TRBV7-2,CASSWTGGEKLFF,TGTGCCAGCAGCTGGACAGGGGGCGAAAAACTGTTTTTT
TRBJ2-7,TRBD2,.,TRBV10-2,CASSDDSGHYEQYF,TGCGCCAGCAGTGACGATAGCGGGCACTACGAGCAGTACTTC
TRBJ1-5,.,.,TRBV6-5,CASRPSGLSNQPQHF,TGTGCCAGCAGGCCCAGCGGGCTTAGCAATCAGCCCCAGCATTTT
TRBJ1-6,.,.,TRBV19,CASSSAGRSPLHF,TGTGCCAGTAGTTCAGCAGGGAGGTCACCCCTCCACTTT
TRBJ1-1,.,.,TRBV9,CASSTPQGSGNTEAFF,TGTGCCAGCAGCACCCCCCAGGGGTCAGGGAACACTGAAGCTTTCTTT
TRBJ2-2,TRBD2,.,TRBV5-4,CASSLRIGVAGGNTGELFF,TGTGCCAGCAGCTTGAGAATCGGAGTAGCGGGAGGGAACACCGGGGAGCTGTTTTTT
TRBJ1-3,.,.,TRBV5-5,CASSLGPISSGNTIYF,TGTGCCAGCAGCTTGGGCCCCATCAGTTCTGGAAACACCATATATTTT
TRBJ1-1,.,.,TRBV5-1,CASSFSQGVTMNTEAFF,TGCGCCAGCAGCTTCTCACAGGGAGTGACTATGAACACTGAAGCTTTCTTT
TRBJ2-3,TRBD1,.,TRBV10-2,CASSNLDRSPSTDTQYF,TGCGCCAGCAGTAATCTGGACAGGAGTCCTAGCACAGATACGCAGTATTTT
TRBJ2-1,TRBD2,.,TRBV4-2,CASSQSGSYNEQFF,TGTGCCAGCAGCCAAAGCGGGAGCTACAATGAGCAGTTCTTC
TRBJ1-4,.,.,TRBV18,CASSPGDRREKLFF,TGTGCCAGCTCACCAGGAGACAGGCGGGAAAAACTGTTTTTT
TRBJ1-1,TRBD1,.,TRBV5-4,CASSLVTGDTEAFF,TGTGCCAGCAGCTTGGTAACAGGGGACACTGAAGCTTTCTTT
TRBJ2-5,.,.,TRBV24-1,CATSDPGVPETQYF,TGTGCCACCAGTGATCCGGGAGTGCCAGAGACCCAGTACTTC
TRBJ2-1,TRBD2,.,TRBV3-1/TRBV3-2,CASSPGTSGSGEQFF,TGTGCCAGCAGCCCCGGGACTAGCGGGAGTGGTGAGCAGTTCTTC
TRBJ1-2,TRBD1,.,TRBV28,CASREQGDYGYTF,TGTGCCAGCAGGGAACAGGGGGACTATGGCTACACCTTC
TRBJ1-6,.,.,TRBV7-9,CASSLEVGANSPLHF,TGTGCCAGCAGCTTAGAGGTGGGGGCGAATTCACCCCTCCACTTT